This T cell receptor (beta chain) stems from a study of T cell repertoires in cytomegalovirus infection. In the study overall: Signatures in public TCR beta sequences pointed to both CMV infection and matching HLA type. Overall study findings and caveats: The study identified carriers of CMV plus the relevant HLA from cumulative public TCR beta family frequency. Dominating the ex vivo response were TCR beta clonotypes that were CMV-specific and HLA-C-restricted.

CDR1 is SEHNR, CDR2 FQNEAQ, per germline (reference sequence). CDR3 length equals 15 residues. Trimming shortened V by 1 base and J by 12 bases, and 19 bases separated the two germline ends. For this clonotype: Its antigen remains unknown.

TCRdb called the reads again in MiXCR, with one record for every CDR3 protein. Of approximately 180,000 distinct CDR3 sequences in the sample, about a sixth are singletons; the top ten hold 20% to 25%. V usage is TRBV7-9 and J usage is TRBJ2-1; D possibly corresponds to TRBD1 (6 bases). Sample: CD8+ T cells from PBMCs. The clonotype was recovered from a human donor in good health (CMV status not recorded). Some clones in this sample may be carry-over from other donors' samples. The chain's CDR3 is CASSLGTLPLQGQFF. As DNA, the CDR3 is TGTGCCAGCAGCTTAGGAACACTACCACTACAGGGGCAGTTCTTC.